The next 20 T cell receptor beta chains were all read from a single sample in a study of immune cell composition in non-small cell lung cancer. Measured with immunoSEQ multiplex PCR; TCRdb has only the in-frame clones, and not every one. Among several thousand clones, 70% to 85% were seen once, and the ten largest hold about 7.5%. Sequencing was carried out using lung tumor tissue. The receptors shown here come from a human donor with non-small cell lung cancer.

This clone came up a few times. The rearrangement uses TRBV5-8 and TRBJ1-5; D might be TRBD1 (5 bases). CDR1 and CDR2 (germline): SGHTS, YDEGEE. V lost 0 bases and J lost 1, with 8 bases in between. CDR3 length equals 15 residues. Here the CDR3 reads CASSLEGISNQPQHF. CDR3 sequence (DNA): TGTGCCAGCAGCTTGGAGGGGATAAGCAATCAGCCCCAGCATTTT.

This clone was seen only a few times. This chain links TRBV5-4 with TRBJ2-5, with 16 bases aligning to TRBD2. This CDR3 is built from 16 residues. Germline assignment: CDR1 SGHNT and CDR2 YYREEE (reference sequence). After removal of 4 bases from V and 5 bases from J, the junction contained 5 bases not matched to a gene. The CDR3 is CASSEGLAGGWETQYF. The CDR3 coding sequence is TGTGCCAGCAGCGAGGGACTAGCGGGGGGGTGGGAGACCCAGTACTTC.

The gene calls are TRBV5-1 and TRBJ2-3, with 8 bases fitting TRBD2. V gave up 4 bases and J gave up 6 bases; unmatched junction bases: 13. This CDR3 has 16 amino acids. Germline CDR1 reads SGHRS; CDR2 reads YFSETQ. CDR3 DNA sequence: TGCGCCAGCAGCCTGGGGGTTAGCGGGGCAAGGGATACGCAGTATTTT. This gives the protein CASSLGVSGARDTQYF.

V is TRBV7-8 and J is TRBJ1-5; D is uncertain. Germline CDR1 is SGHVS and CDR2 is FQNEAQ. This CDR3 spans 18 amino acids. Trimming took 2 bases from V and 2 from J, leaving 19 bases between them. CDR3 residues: CASSLLIRDPAGNQPQHF. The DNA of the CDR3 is TGTGCCAGCAGCTTACTCATCCGGGATCCTGCAGGCAATCAGCCCCAGCATTTT.

The CDR3: CASRPLTGGSNQPQHF. The CDR3 nucleotides read TGTGCCAGTAGACCCTTGACAGGGGGTAGCAATCAGCCCCAGCATTTT. The V gene is TRBV19, the J gene TRBJ1-5, with 9 positions matching TRBD1. The CDR3 length is 16 residues. Losses at the gene ends were 6 bases for V and 0 bases for J; bases not matched to a gene: 6. Germline-derived CDR1 and CDR2 are LNHDA and SQIVND (reference sequence).

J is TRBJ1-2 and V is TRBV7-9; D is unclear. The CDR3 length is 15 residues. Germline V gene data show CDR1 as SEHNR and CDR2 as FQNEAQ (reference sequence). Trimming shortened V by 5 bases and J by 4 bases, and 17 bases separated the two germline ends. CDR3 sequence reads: CASSPASGNLYGYTF. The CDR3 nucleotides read TGTGCCAGCAGCCCCGCGTCGGGGAATCTCTATGGCTACACCTTC.

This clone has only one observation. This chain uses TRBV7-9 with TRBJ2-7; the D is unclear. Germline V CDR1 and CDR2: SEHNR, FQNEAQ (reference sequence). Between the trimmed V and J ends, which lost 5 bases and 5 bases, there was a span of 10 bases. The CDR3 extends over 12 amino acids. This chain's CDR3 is CASSPMSHEQYF. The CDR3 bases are TGTGCCAGCAGCCCTATGTCCCACGAGCAGTACTTC. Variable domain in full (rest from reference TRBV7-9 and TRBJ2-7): DTGVSQNPRHKITKRGQNVTFRCDPISEHNRLYWYRQTLGQGPEFLTYFQNEAQLEKSRLLSDRFSAERPKGSFSTLEIQRTEQGDSAMYLCASSPMSHEQYFGPGTRLTVT.

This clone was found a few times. The CDR3 coding sequence is TGCGCCAGCAGCCAAGACAGGGGTAATGGCTACACCTTC. This codes for CASSQDRGNGYTF. The V gene is TRBV4-3, the J gene TRBJ1-2; tentative D call: TRBD1 (6 bases). Trimming left V 0 bases short and J 6 bases short, with 8 bases between. Germline CDR1 and CDR2: LGHNA and YSLEER. The CDR3 length is 13 residues.

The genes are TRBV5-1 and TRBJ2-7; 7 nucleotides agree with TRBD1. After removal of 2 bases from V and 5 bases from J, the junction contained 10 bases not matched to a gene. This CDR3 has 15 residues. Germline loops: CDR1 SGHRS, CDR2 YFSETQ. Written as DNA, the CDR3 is TGCGCCAGCAGCTTACGACAGGGAAGTCGCCACGAGCAGTACTTC. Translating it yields CASSLRQGSRHEQYF.

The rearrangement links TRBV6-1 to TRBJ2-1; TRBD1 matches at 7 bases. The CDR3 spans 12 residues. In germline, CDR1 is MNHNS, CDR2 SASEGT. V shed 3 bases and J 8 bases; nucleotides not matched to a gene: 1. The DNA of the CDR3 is TGTGCCAGCAGTGACAGGGGGTATGAGCAGTTCTTC. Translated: CASSDRGYEQFF.

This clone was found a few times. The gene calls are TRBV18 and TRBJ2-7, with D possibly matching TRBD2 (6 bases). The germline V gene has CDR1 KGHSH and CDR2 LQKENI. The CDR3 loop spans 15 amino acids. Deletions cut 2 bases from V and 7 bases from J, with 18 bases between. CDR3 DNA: TGTGCCAGCTCACCAGCGGGGCCCAACTCGCGAGAGCAGTACTTC. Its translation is CASSPAGPNSREQYF.

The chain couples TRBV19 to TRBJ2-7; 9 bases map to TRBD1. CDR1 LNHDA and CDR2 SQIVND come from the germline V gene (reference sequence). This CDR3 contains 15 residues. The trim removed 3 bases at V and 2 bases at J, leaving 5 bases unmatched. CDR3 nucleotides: TGTGCCAGTAGTATCCCGGGACAGGGAGCCTACGAGCAGTACTTC. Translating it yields CASSIPGQGAYEQYF.

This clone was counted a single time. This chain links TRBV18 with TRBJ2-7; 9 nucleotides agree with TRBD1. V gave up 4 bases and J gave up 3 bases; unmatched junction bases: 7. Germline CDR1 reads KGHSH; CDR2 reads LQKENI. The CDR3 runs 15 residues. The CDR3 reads CASSRPGTGLYEQYF. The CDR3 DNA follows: TGTGCCAGCTCACGACCCGGGACAGGGCTCTACGAGCAGTACTTC.

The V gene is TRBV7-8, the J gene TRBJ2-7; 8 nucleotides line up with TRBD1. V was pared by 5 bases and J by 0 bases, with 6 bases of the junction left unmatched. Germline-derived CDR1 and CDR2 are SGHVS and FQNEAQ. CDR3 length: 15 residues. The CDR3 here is CASSPWTGISYEQYF. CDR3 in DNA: TGTGCCAGCAGCCCATGGACAGGGATCTCCTACGAGCAGTACTTC. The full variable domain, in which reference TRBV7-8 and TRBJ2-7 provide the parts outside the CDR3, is GAGVSQSPRYKVAKRGQDVALRCDPISGHVSLFWYQQALGQGPEFLTYFQNEAQLDKSGLPSDRFFAERPEGSVSTLKIQRTQQEDSAVYLCASSPWTGISYEQYFGPGTRLTVT.

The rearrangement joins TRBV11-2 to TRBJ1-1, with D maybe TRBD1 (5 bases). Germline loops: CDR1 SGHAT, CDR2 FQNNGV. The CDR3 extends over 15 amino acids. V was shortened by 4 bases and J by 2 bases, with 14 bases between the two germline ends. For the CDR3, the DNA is TGTGCCAGCAGCTCAGGTGGAACAGGTAACACTGAAGCTTTCTTT. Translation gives CASSSGGTGNTEAFF.

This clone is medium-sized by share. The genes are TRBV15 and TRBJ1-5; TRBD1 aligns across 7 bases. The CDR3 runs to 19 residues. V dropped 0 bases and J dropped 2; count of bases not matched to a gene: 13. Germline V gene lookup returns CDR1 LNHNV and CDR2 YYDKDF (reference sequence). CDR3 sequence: CATSRDGQAPLFGNQPQHF. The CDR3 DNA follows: TGTGCCACCAGCAGAGACGGACAGGCCCCGTTATTTGGCAATCAGCCCCAGCATTTT.

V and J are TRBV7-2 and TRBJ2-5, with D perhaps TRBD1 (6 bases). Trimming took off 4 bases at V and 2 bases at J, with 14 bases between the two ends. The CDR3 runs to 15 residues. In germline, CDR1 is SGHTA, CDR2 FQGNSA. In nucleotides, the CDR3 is TGTGCCAGCAGCTCTTTTCAGGGGAAACAAGAGACCCAGTACTTC. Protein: CASSSFQGKQETQYF.

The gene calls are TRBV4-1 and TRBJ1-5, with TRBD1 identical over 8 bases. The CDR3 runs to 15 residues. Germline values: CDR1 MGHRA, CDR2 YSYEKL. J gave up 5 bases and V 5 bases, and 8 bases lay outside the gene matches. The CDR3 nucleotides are TGCGCCAGCAGCTCCGGGACAGGCTTAGATCAGCCCCAGCATTTT. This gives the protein CASSSGTGLDQPQHF.

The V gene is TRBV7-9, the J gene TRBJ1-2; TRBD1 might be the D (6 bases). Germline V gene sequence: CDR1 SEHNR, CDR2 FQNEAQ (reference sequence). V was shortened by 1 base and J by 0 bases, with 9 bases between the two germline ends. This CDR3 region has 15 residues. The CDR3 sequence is CASSLDHRANYGYTF. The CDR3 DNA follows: TGTGCCAGCAGCTTAGATCACAGGGCTAACTATGGCTACACCTTC.

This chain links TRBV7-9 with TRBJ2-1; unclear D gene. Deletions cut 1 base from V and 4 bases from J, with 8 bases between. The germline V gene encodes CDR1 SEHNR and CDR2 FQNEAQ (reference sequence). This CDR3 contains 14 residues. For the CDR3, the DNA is TGTGCCAGCAGCTTAGGTGGCCGTTACAATGAGCAGTTCTTC. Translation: CASSLGGRYNEQFF.